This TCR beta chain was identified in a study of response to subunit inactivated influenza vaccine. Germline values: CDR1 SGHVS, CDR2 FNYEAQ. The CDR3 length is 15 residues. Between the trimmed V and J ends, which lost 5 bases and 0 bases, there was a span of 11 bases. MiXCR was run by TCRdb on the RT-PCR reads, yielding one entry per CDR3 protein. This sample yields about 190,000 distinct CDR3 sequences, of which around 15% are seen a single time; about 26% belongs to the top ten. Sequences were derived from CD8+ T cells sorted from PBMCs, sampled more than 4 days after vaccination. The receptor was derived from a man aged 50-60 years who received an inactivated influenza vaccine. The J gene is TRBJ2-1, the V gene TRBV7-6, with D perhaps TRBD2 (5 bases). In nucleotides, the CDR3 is TGTGCCAGCAGCATCCTCCGGGACTCCTACAATGAGCAGTTCTTC. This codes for CASSILRDSYNEQFF.